The rows below give T cell receptor beta chains drawn from one sample of a study of blood T cell repertoires in COVID-19. The data were produced by immunoSEQ multiplex PCR, yet TCRdb's version contains in-frame clones alone and is incomplete. The table records some 340,000 clones, 90% to 95% of them present only once. Sequencing used PBMCs or T cells enriched from blood (not recorded which). The origin of the receptors is a woman in her 30s who had been exposed to COVID-19. The conserved cysteine and the conserved F or W are not part of the CDR3 here. The listing skips clone size in some rows; elsewhere it reads once, few, many or a size class.

clone size,V gene,J gene,CDR3 protein
few,TRBV7-2,TRBJ2-2,ASSSQGGAGELF
.,TRBV6-5,TRBJ2-3,ASRIQGWADTQY
.,TRBV18,TRBJ1-2,ASSSQTGTYGYT
.,TRBV10-3,TRBJ2-7,AISEPTPQGRGWSYEQY
.,TRBV27,TRBJ2-3,ASSYSGTLDRTDTQY
.,TRBV6-2/TRBV6-3,TRBJ1-6,ASSYRRAVYNSPLH
.,TRBV2,TRBJ1-1,ASRLRTGSNTEAF
.,TRBV7-9,TRBJ2-3,ASSLAGGSTDTQY
few,TRBV18,TRBJ2-1,ASSPTLAGGSNEQF
.,TRBV7-3,TRBJ1-1,ASSLNVQSHEAF
.,TRBV5-1,TRBJ1-4,ASSQTTGSRGEKLF
once,TRBV29-1,TRBJ1-1,SVEPGYPEAF
.,TRBV19,TRBJ1-6,ASSIIGRGNSPLH
.,TRBV6-5,TRBJ1-2,ASSPGGRFGYT
.,TRBV4-3,TRBJ1-3,ASSQAIRLEGVNTIY
.,TRBV7-2,TRBJ1-1,ASSWHMTEAF
.,TRBV9,TRBJ1-2,ATSKTGQGIFYYGYT
.,TRBV3-1/TRBV3-2,TRBJ1-5,ASSEVGGTQPQH
.,TRBV5-5,TRBJ2-5,ASSLPAGGQETQY
.,TRBV5-6,TRBJ2-4,ASSLDTGGLNIQY
.,TRBV5-1,TRBJ1-2,ASSSLQTGPYGYT
.,TRBV27,TRBJ2-1,ASRILGGSYNEQF
once,TRBV19,TRBJ1-4,ASSLQGRFEKLF
.,TRBV15,TRBJ2-1,ATSRGLAGGKINYNEQF
.,TRBV5-1,TRBJ2-3,ASSLFGTGGGTDTQY
.,TRBV4-3,TRBJ1-2,ASSPPRRTGGDGYT